This record concerns one TCR beta chain sequence. Trimming stripped 3 bases from V and 4 bases from J, with 3 bases between. This CDR3 has 10 residues. Germline V gene sequence: CDR1 DFQATT, CDR2 SNEGSKA (reference sequence). Molecular barcoding with unique molecular identifiers was used for the TCRbeta library. A single record per CDR3 protein comes from TCRdb applying MiXCR to the PCR reads. The sample contains about 500,000 distinct CDR3 sequences, around a third of which appear only once. This record comes from a study of T-cell reconstitution after alpha-beta-depleted transplantation in children.

The TCR comes from a human donor who donated a stem cell graft to a child with aplastic anemia. This chain links TRBV20-1 with TRBJ1-1, with no clear D. The sample here was PBMCs from the stem cell graft donor, taken from the stem cell graft. The CDR3 DNA follows: TGCAGTGCTAGGGCCACTGAAGCTTTCTTT. Protein product: CSARATEAFF.